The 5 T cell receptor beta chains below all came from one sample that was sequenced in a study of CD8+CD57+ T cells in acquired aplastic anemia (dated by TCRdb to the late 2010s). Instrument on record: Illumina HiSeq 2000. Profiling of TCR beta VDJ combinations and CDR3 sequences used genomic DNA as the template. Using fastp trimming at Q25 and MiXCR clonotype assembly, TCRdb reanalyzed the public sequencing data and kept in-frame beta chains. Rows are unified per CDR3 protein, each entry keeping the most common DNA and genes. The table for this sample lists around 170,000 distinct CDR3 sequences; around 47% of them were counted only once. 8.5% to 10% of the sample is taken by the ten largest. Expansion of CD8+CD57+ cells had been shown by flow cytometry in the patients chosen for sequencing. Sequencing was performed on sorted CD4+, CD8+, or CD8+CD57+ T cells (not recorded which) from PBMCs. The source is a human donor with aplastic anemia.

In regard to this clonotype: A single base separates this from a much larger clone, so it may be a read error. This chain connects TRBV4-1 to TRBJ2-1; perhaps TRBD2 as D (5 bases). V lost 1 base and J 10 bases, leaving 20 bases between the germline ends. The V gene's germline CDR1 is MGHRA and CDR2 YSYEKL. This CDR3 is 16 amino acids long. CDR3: CASSQVWRTPSPEQFF. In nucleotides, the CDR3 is TGCGCCAGCAGCCAAGTGTGGAGGACCCCCTCCCCCGAGCAGTTCTTC.

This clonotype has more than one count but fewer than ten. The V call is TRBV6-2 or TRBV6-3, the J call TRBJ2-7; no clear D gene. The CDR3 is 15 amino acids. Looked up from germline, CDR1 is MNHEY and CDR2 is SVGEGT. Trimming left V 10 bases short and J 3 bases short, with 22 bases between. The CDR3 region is CATKYLNGVYYEQYF. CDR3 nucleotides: TGTGCCACCAAATACCTAAACGGAGTTTACTACGAGCAGTACTTC.

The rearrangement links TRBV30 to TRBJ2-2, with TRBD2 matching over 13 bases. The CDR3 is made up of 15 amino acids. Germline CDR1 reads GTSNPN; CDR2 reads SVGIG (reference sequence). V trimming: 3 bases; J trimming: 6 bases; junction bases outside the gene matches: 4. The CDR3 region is CAWRSLAGGPGELFF. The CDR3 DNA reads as TGTGCCTGGAGGTCACTAGCGGGGGGGCCCGGGGAGCTGTTTTTT.

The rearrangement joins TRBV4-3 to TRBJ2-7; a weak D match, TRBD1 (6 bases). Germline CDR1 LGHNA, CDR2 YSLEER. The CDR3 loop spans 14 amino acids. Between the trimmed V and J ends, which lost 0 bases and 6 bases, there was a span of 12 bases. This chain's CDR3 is CASSQEQARGEQYF. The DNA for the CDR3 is TGCGCCAGCAGCCAAGAACAAGCCAGGGGCGAGCAGTACTTC.

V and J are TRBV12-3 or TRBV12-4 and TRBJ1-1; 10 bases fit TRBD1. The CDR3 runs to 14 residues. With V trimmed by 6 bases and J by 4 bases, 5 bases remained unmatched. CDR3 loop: CASRGRTGGTEAFF. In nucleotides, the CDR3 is TGTGCCAGCAGGGGGAGGACAGGGGGCACTGAAGCTTTCTTT.